This is a list of T cell receptor beta chains from one sample in a study of blood T cell repertoires in COVID-19. Profiled with immunoSEQ multiplex PCR; TCRdb holds only in-frame clones, not every one. The data hold roughly 200,000 clones, with 65% to 90% observed a single time. Sequenced: peripheral blood. These receptors came from an elderly man with acute or convalescent COVID-19. Both conserved end residues are part of each CDR3. A D gene is named only where the DNA matches it firmly. Where a row states a size, it is once, few, many or the class of an expanded clone; other rows omit it.

D gene,J gene,V gene,clone size,CDR3 DNA,CDR3 protein
.,TRBJ2-7,TRBV5-6,.,TGTGCCAGCAGCTTGGGCGGTAACTACGAGCAGTACTTC,CASSLGGNYEQYF
.,TRBJ1-1,TRBV7-3,few,TGTGCCAGCAGCTTGGGATCGGGAGACACTGAAGCTTTCTTT,CASSLGSGDTEAFF
TRBD2,TRBJ2-1,TRBV6-2/TRBV6-3,.,TGTGCCAGCAGTTACTACCTAGCGGACAATGAGCAGTTCTTC,CASSYYLADNEQFF
TRBD1,TRBJ1-2,TRBV5-4,.,TGTGCCAGCAGTCAAACCCGGGACAGGGTCTATGGCTACACCTTC,CASSQTRDRVYGYTF
TRBD1,TRBJ2-5,TRBV24-1,few,TGTGCCACCAGTGATTGGGGGACAGGTTACCAAGAGACCCAGTACTTC,CATSDWGTGYQETQYF
TRBD2,TRBJ2-3,TRBV18,once,TGTGCCAGCTCACCAAGGACTAGCGGGAGTTCGACAGATACGCAGTATTTT,CASSPRTSGSSTDTQYF
.,TRBJ2-2,TRBV10-3,.,TGTGCCATCGCCCTCGGACAGTTCACCGGGGAGCTGTTTTTT,CAIALGQFTGELFF
.,TRBJ2-2,TRBV4-1,.,TGCGCCAGCAGCCAGGGGCCGGGGGCGAACACCGGGGAGCTGTTTTTT,CASSQGPGANTGELFF
.,TRBJ2-5,TRBV12-3/TRBV12-4,.,TGTGCCAGCACCAAAGCCTGGGAGACCCAGTACTTC,CASTKAWETQYF
.,TRBJ1-5,TRBV19,.,TGTGCCAGTAACAGGGTTGTCAGTCAGCCCCAGCATTTT,CASNRVVSQPQHF
.,TRBJ1-1,TRBV7-9,.,TGTGCAACGGGGGAGTACCTGGGAACTGAAGCTTTCTTT,CATGEYLGTEAFF
.,TRBJ2-5,TRBV18,.,TGTGCCAGCTCACCAGGACAGATTAAAGAGACCCAGTACTTC,CASSPGQIKETQYF
.,TRBJ1-1,TRBV6-5,.,TGTGCCAGCAGATTACAACAGAACACTGAAGCTTTCTTT,CASRLQQNTEAFF
.,TRBJ2-3,TRBV5-1,.,TGCGCCAGCAGCTTCGGGGTAGCAAAGACCCCAGATACGCAGTATTTT,CASSFGVAKTPDTQYF
.,TRBJ2-1,TRBV7-3,few,TGTGCCAGCAAAACGACGGACAGCTCCTACAATGAGCAGTTCTTC,CASKTTDSSYNEQFF